Listed below are T cell receptor beta chains from one sample, sequenced in a study of T-cell memory formation after mild COVID-19. Via MiXCR, TCRdb re-called the 5' RACE reads, giving one row per CDR3 protein. The repertoire holds about 450,000 distinct CDR3 sequences, with 20% to 30% as singletons. Input material: PBMCs or a T cell subset sorted from them (not recorded which). These receptors were collected from an adult woman who had mild COVID-19 (a few samples of this study predate the infection). Cell type and time point are not known. Each CDR3 is given with its conserved first and last residue. Each record gives: V gene, clone size, J gene, CDR3 protein. The size of a clone is reported for some rows only, either as once, few or many, or as a class for expanded clones.

v_call: TRBV7-3
clone_size: -
j_call: TRBJ2-3
cdr3_aa: CASSRGSDTQYF

v_call: TRBV7-9
clone_size: few
j_call: TRBJ2-5
cdr3_aa: CASSLWGIETQYF

v_call: TRBV12-3/TRBV12-4
clone_size: many
j_call: TRBJ2-7
cdr3_aa: CASSSRTGTYEQYF

v_call: TRBV20-1
clone_size: few
j_call: TRBJ2-1
cdr3_aa: CSARPGGSSHNEQFF

v_call: TRBV6-2/TRBV6-3
clone_size: few
j_call: TRBJ2-1
cdr3_aa: CASSYPGQGRNEQFF

v_call: TRBV7-7
clone_size: -
j_call: TRBJ2-1
cdr3_aa: CASSLASGRGNEQFF

v_call: TRBV29-1
clone_size: once
j_call: TRBJ1-3
cdr3_aa: CSVEVGISGNTIYF

v_call: TRBV24-1
clone_size: -
j_call: TRBJ1-2
cdr3_aa: CATSDIGGDGYTF

v_call: TRBV6-5
clone_size: -
j_call: TRBJ2-2
cdr3_aa: CASRVGTGTRDTGELFF

v_call: TRBV5-1
clone_size: -
j_call: TRBJ2-3
cdr3_aa: CSSSSSTDTQYF

v_call: TRBV14
clone_size: -
j_call: TRBJ2-2
cdr3_aa: CASSLQQGNGELFF

v_call: TRBV10-3
clone_size: -
j_call: TRBJ2-3
cdr3_aa: CAISEGASGFRDTQYF

v_call: TRBV23-1
clone_size: -
j_call: TRBJ2-5
cdr3_aa: CASTSSTEKQETQYF

v_call: TRBV5-1
clone_size: -
j_call: TRBJ2-7
cdr3_aa: CASSGQGRRSYEQYF

v_call: TRBV20-1
clone_size: few
j_call: TRBJ2-7
cdr3_aa: CSATARGRAYEQYF

v_call: TRBV12-3/TRBV12-4
clone_size: few
j_call: TRBJ2-4
cdr3_aa: CASSFTSRDKNIQYF

v_call: TRBV3-1
clone_size: many
j_call: TRBJ2-7
cdr3_aa: CASSHRLAARHEQYF

v_call: TRBV29-1
clone_size: -
j_call: TRBJ2-7
cdr3_aa: CSVVPYSGGRETYEQYF

v_call: TRBV11-2
clone_size: few
j_call: TRBJ2-7
cdr3_aa: CASSPDRGIYEQYF

v_call: TRBV18
clone_size: few
j_call: TRBJ1-1
cdr3_aa: CASSARGNTEAFF

v_call: TRBV30
clone_size: -
j_call: TRBJ1-4
cdr3_aa: CAWSVHQLVEKLFF

v_call: TRBV5-1
clone_size: -
j_call: TRBJ2-3
cdr3_aa: CASSSPTTDTQYF

v_call: TRBV5-1
clone_size: once
j_call: TRBJ1-4
cdr3_aa: CASSLGDTRDEKLFF

v_call: TRBV7-2
clone_size: -
j_call: TRBJ2-1
cdr3_aa: CASSLSDSGRAKQFF

v_call: TRBV7-2
clone_size: few
j_call: TRBJ2-5
cdr3_aa: CASSLGQIETQYF

v_call: TRBV5-1
clone_size: few
j_call: TRBJ2-3
cdr3_aa: CASSSWIPGQVRAASTDTQYF

v_call: TRBV5-5
clone_size: -
j_call: TRBJ2-1
cdr3_aa: CASSLLSGANNEQFF

v_call: TRBV20-1
clone_size: few
j_call: TRBJ2-3
cdr3_aa: CSAISPGQGQIAQYF

v_call: TRBV4-1
clone_size: -
j_call: TRBJ2-5
cdr3_aa: CASSQEWGVQETQYF

v_call: TRBV29-1
clone_size: -
j_call: TRBJ1-2
cdr3_aa: CSGRHHYGYTF

v_call: TRBV7-3
clone_size: many
j_call: TRBJ2-3
cdr3_aa: CASSSRTSGRDTDTQYF

v_call: TRBV4-3
clone_size: -
j_call: TRBJ2-2
cdr3_aa: CASSQARGPYTGELFF

v_call: TRBV2
clone_size: few
j_call: TRBJ2-1
cdr3_aa: CAGSASAGAYNEQFF

v_call: TRBV24-1
clone_size: -
j_call: TRBJ2-2
cdr3_aa: CATMGQGNTGELFF

v_call: TRBV1
clone_size: -
j_call: TRBJ2-1
cdr3_aa: CTRVTAGGPNEQFF

v_call: TRBV12-3/TRBV12-4
clone_size: -
j_call: TRBJ2-3
cdr3_aa: CASSFQLAVSTDTQYF

v_call: TRBV19
clone_size: -
j_call: TRBJ1-1
cdr3_aa: CASRTGGSSTEAFF

v_call: TRBV7-8
clone_size: -
j_call: TRBJ2-1
cdr3_aa: CASSALLAGVGNEQFF

v_call: TRBV6-1
clone_size: few
j_call: TRBJ1-2
cdr3_aa: CASIEPPSYGYTF

v_call: TRBV7-9
clone_size: -
j_call: TRBJ2-5
cdr3_aa: CASSSSRSGRGETQYF

v_call: TRBV12-3/TRBV12-4
clone_size: few
j_call: TRBJ2-7
cdr3_aa: CASSFPGGRGGVEQYF

v_call: TRBV9
clone_size: -
j_call: TRBJ2-7
cdr3_aa: CASSVEAGGYEQYF

v_call: TRBV4-2
clone_size: few
j_call: TRBJ2-3
cdr3_aa: CASSLRTDTDTQYF

v_call: TRBV7-3
clone_size: few
j_call: TRBJ2-1
cdr3_aa: CASSVRVRWFDEQFF

v_call: TRBV24-1
clone_size: few
j_call: TRBJ2-5
cdr3_aa: CATSAPGQGSETQYF

v_call: TRBV5-4
clone_size: -
j_call: TRBJ2-7
cdr3_aa: CASSTGLLSYEQYF

v_call: TRBV30
clone_size: -
j_call: TRBJ1-2
cdr3_aa: CAWAPMTGLHGYTF

v_call: TRBV21-1
clone_size: few
j_call: TRBJ2-1
cdr3_aa: CASSKVLARSSYNEQFF

v_call: TRBV18
clone_size: once
j_call: TRBJ1-2
cdr3_aa: CASSPPSGQGARSTYGYTF

v_call: TRBV6-5
clone_size: -
j_call: TRBJ2-7
cdr3_aa: CASSKQRGGYEQYF

v_call: TRBV7-8
clone_size: -
j_call: TRBJ1-1
cdr3_aa: CASSPRGGTLNTEAFF

v_call: TRBV29-1
clone_size: -
j_call: TRBJ2-5
cdr3_aa: CSVDTGKETQYF

v_call: TRBV5-1
clone_size: -
j_call: TRBJ2-3
cdr3_aa: CASSRGGSDTQYF